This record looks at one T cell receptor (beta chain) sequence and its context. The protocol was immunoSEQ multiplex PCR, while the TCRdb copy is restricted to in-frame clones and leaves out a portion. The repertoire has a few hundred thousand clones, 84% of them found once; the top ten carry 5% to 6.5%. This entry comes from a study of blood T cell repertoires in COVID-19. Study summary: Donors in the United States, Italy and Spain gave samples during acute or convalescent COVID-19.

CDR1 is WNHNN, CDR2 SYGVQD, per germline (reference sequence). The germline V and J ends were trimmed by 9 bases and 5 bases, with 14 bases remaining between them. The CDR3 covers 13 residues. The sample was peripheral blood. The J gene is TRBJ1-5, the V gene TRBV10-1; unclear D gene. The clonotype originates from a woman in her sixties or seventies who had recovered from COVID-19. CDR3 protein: CASYGGRHQPQHF. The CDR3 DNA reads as TGCGCCAGTTACGGCGGCCGTCATCAGCCCCAGCATTTT.